What follows are 6 T cell receptor beta chains derived from one specimen sequenced in a study of post-analysis software for immune sequencing data. Their antigens are not known. Findings of the study overall: There were five TRBV segments more frequent in patients than controls, and TRBV5-6, TRBV5-1 and TRBV20-1 were among them.

Unique molecular identifiers tagged the TCR beta cDNA libraries. TCRdb passed the PCR reads through MiXCR, listing each CDR3 protein once. In the table there are just over 250,000 distinct CDR3 sequences, less than 40% of which are singletons. The sequencing input was blood. The receptors derive from a girl under 18 with multiple sclerosis.

The genes are TRBV28 and TRBJ2-1, with TRBD1 identical over 7 bases. The CDR3 loop spans 15 amino acids. The V and J ends lost 3 bases and 8 bases, in that order; junction bases with no gene match: 10. Germline-derived CDR1 and CDR2 are MDHEN and SYDVKM. The CDR3 spells CASSFQGVGGDEQFF. CDR3 bases: TGTGCCAGCAGTTTTCAGGGGGTGGGCGGCGATGAGCAGTTCTTC. The variable domain in full, completed from reference TRBV28 and TRBJ2-1, reads DVKVTQSSRYLVKRTGEKVFLECVQDMDHENMFWYRQDPGLGLRLIYFSYDVKMKEKGDIPEGYSVSREKKERFSLILESASTNQTSMYLCASSFQGVGGDEQFFGPGTRLTVL.

The chain combines TRBV5-1 with TRBJ2-1, with 12 nucleotides matching TRBD2. Unmatched junction bases numbered 7, after V lost 4 bases and J lost 5 bases. Germline assignment: CDR1 SGHRS and CDR2 YFSETQ. There are 16 residues in the CDR3. The CDR3 DNA follows: TGCGCCAGCAGCCGAGAACTAGCGGGGGGACACAATGAGCAGTTCTTC. As protein: CASSRELAGGHNEQFF.

In regard to this clonotype: A much larger clone differs by one base, so this may be a read error. This chain connects TRBV27 to TRBJ1-2, with 7 bases that match TRBD1. This CDR3 is 13 amino acids long. From germline, CDR1 is MNHEY and CDR2 SMNVEV (reference sequence). The CDR3 DNA reads as TGTGCCGGCAGTCCCAGACAGGGCTATGGCTACACCTTC. Translation: CAGSPRQGYGYTF.

V is TRBV20-1 and J is TRBJ1-2; D is unclear. The CDR3 has 10 residues. Germline assignment: CDR1 DFQATT and CDR2 SNEGSKA (reference sequence). This CDR3 is CLLGAGGYTF. The DNA of the CDR3 is TGCCTTCTGGGCGCTGGTGGCTACACCTTC.

The chain combines TRBV29-1 with TRBJ1-2; D is possibly TRBD1 (5 bases). In germline, CDR1 is SQVTM, CDR2 ANQGSEA. The CDR3 is 11 residues long. Trimming pared 7 bases from V and 4 bases from J, leaving 10 bases between. CDR3 loop: CSAMDTYGYTF. The CDR3 DNA reads as TGCAGCGCCATGGACACCTATGGCTACACCTTC. Complete variable domain (other parts from reference TRBV29-1 and TRBJ1-2): SAVISQKPSRDICQRGTSLTIQCQVDSQVTMMFWYRQQPGQSLTLIATANQGSEATYESGFVIDKFPISRPNLTFSTLTVSNMSPEDSSIYLCSAMDTYGYTFGSGTRLTVV.

This clonotype turned up a few times. Possible read error: a much larger clone is one base away. V and J are TRBV4-1 and TRBJ2-5; possible D gene TRBD1, 6 bases. CDR1 is MGHRA, CDR2 YSYEKL, per germline. The CDR3 has 16 residues. V lost 4 bases, J lost 2 bases, and 17 bases lay in between. The CDR3 here is CASSLQRLRGQETQYF. The CDR3 DNA sequence: TGCGCCAGCAGCCTACAAAGACTGAGGGGGCAAGAGACCCAGTACTTC.